This T cell receptor (beta chain) was sequenced in a study of blood T cell repertoires in COVID-19. Turning to the study itself: Samples of COVID-19 (acute and convalescent) were obtained from the United States, Italy and Spain. The analysed material was cDNA or gDNA that came from T cells, B-cell-depleted T cells, or PBMCs.

The CDR3 has 14 amino acids. Unmatched junction bases numbered 4, after V lost 0 bases and J lost 4 bases. Germline V gene sequence: CDR1 SQVTM, CDR2 ANQGSEA. This table comes from immunoSEQ multiplex PCR, and its TCRdb copy is limited to in-frame clones, with some not included. Among fewer than 250,000 clones, around 80% were seen once, and the ten largest hold roughly 2.8%. This clonotype was sampled from a man in his fifties or sixties with active or convalescent COVID-19. This rearrangement joins TRBV29-1 to TRBJ1-2, with 8 nucleotides matching TRBD1. Sequences were obtained from peripheral blood. The CDR3 DNA reads as TGCAGCGTTGAAGATAGGGGACAGGTCTATGGCTACACCTTC. Protein sequence: CSVEDRGQVYGYTF.